This T cell receptor beta chain was recorded in a study of OX40 agonist ivuxolimab in advanced cancers. Overall study: Ivuxolimab, an agonist antibody against OX40 (CD134), was given to patients.

Measured with immunoSEQ multiplex PCR; TCRdb has only the in-frame clones, and not every one. In the table there are around 69,000 clones, 85% of which are singletons. CDR1 is LGHNA and CDR2 is YSLEER in the germline V gene. The CDR3 has 13 residues. Trimming took 4 bases from V and 3 from J, leaving 10 bases between them. This TCR derives from an adult with an advanced solid tumor such as melanoma, head and neck, liver or kidney cancer. V gene TRBV4-3 combines with J gene TRBJ2-7; the D is unclear. Sample: CD4+ or CD8+ T cells sorted from blood, taken in a trial of the OX40 agonist ivuxolimab. The CDR3 sequence is CASSPIRNYEQYF. The CDR3, as DNA: TGCGCCAGCAGCCCCATTCGGAACTACGAGCAGTACTTC.